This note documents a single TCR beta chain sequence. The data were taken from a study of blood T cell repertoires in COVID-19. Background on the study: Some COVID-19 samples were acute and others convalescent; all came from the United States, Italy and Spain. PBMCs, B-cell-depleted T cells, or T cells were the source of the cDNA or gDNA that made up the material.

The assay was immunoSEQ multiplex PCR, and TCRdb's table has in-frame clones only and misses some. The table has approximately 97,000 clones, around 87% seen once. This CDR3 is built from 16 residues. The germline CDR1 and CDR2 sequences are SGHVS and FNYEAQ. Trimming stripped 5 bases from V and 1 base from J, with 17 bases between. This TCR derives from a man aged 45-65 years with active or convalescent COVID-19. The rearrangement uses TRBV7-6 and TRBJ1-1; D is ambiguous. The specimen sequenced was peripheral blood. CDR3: CASSQAVSGRNTEAFF. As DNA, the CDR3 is TGTGCCAGCAGCCAAGCGGTCAGTGGACGGAACACTGAAGCTTTCTTT.